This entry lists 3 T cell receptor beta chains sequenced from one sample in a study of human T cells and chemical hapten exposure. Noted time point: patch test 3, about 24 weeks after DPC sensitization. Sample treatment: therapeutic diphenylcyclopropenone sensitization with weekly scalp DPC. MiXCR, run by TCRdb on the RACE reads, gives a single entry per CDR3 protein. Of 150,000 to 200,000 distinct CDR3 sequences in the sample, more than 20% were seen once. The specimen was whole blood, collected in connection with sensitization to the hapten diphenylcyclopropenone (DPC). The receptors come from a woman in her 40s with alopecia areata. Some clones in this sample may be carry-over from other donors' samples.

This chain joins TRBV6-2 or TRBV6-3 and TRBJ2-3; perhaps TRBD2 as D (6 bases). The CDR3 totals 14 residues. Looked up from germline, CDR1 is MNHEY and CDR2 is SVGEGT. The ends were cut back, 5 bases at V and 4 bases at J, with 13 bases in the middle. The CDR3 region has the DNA TGTGCCAGCAGTAACGGGGCGGGACCAGATACGCAGTATTTT. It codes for CASSNGAGPDTQYF.

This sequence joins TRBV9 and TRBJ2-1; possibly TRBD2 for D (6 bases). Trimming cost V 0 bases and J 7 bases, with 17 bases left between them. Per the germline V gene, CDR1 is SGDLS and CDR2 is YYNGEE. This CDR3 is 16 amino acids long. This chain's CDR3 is CASSVAPGGFLNEQFF. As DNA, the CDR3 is TGTGCCAGCAGCGTAGCGCCCGGGGGTTTTCTTAATGAGCAGTTCTTC. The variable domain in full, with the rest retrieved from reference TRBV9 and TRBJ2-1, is DSGVTQTPKHLITATGQRVTLRCSPRSGDLSVYWYQQSLDQGLQFLIQYYNGEERAKGNILERFSAQQFPDLHSELNLSSLELGDSALYFCASSVAPGGFLNEQFFGPGTRLTVL.

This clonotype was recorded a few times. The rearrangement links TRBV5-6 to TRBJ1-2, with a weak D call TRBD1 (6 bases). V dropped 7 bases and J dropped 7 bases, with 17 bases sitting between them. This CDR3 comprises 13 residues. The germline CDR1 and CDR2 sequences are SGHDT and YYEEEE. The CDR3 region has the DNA TGTGCCAGCCGGGACACCCTCTTGGCTGGCTACACCTTC. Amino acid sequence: CASRDTLLAGYTF.